Sequencing of this T cell receptor (beta chain) was carried out in a study of T cells in Graves' hyperthyroidism and ophthalmopathy. Study-level information: Peripheral blood was acquired at first diagnosis, ahead of any therapy whatsoever.

The CDR3 extends over 16 amino acids. Germline V CDR1 and CDR2: MNHNS, SASEGT. The germline V and J ends were trimmed by 0 bases and 0 bases, with 9 bases remaining between them. Researchers took RNA transcripts and amplified the TCR beta CDR3 regions from them. The HTBI primer set served for first-round RT-PCR of the TCR CDR3. One entry per CDR3 protein results from TCRdb running MiXCR on the multiplex PCR reads. The sample has fewer than 200,000 distinct CDR3 sequences, about 9% seen once. This TCR was recovered from a woman aged 18-29 years with Graves' hyperthyroidism that later progressed to Graves' ophthalmopathy. The source material was blood. The chain uses TRBV6-1 and TRBJ1-3; D is undetermined. The CDR3 DNA follows: TGTGCCAGCAGTGAAGCGCTCGGGAGCTCTGGAAACACCATATATTTT. It translates to CASSEALGSSGNTIYF.